The rows below give T cell receptor beta chains drawn from one sample of a study of OX40 agonist ivuxolimab in advanced cancers. Sequenced by immunoSEQ multiplex PCR; TCRdb stores in-frame clones only, minus some. Of 15,000 to 20,000 clones in the sample, under 90% are singletons; the top ten hold 14%. Sample: CD4+ or CD8+ T cells sorted from blood, taken in a trial of the OX40 agonist ivuxolimab. Every receptor here comes from an adult with an advanced solid tumor such as melanoma, head and neck, liver or kidney cancer. CDR3s include the opening cysteine and the closing phenylalanine or tryptophan. A D gene is named only where the DNA matches it firmly. Size is omitted from some rows. Given values are once, few, many or a class for expanded clones.

>TRBV12-5|TRBD1|TRBJ1-2|-
CASAPGGAMGYGYTF
TGTGCTAGTGCCCCAGGGGGGGCAATGGGGTATGGCTACACCTTC
>TRBV18|-|TRBJ2-3|-
CASSPQTDTQYF
TGTGCCAGCTCACCGCAAACAGATACGCAGTATTTT
>TRBV30|-|TRBJ2-7|-
CAWSVAGRYEQYF
TGTGCCTGGAGTGTGGCTGGTCGATACGAGCAGTACTTC
>TRBV4-1|-|TRBJ2-7|-
CASSQSGLGSYEQYF
TGCGCCAGCAGCCAGTCGGGCCTGGGATCTTACGAGCAGTACTTC
>TRBV7-2|-|TRBJ1-2|-
CASSLGRFDGYTF
TGTGCCAGCAGCTTAGGACGGTTCGATGGCTACACCTTC
>TRBV28|TRBD1|TRBJ2-7|few
CASRTGGSYEQYF
TGTGCCAGCAGAACAGGGGGCTCCTACGAGCAGTACTTC
>TRBV18|TRBD1|TRBJ1-1|-
CASSPRQGRRADTEAFF
TGTGCCAGCTCACCGAGACAGGGACGCAGGGCGGACACTGAAGCTTTCTTT
>TRBV5-1|-|TRBJ2-3|-
CASSLGGPTDTQYF
TGCGCCAGCAGCTTGGGGGGCCCCACAGATACGCAGTATTTT
>TRBV6-1|-|TRBJ1-2|-
CASSRQGIYGYTF
TGTGCCAGCAGTAGGCAGGGGATCTATGGCTACACCTTC
>TRBV4-1|-|TRBJ2-7|once
CASSQDGGGYEQYF
TGCGCCAGCAGCCAAGATGGTGGAGGTTACGAGCAGTACTTC
>TRBV10-1|-|TRBJ1-1|few
CASSHPGTEAFF
TGCGCCAGCAGCCATCCCGGGACAGAAGCTTTCTTT
>TRBV7-9|-|TRBJ2-1|once
CASSLVISNLNEQFF
TGTGCCAGCAGCTTAGTGATAAGTAATCTGAATGAGCAGTTCTTC
>TRBV19|-|TRBJ2-2|-
CASSTSTGIAGELFF
TGTGCCAGTAGTACATCTACAGGAATCGCCGGGGAGCTGTTTTTT
>TRBV11-2|-|TRBJ2-1|-
CASSLTGDNEQFF
TGTGCCAGCAGCTTAACAGGCGACAATGAGCAGTTCTTC
>TRBV5-1|-|TRBJ2-5|-
CASSLTGGGETQYF
TGCGCCAGCAGCTTGACAGGAGGAGGGGAGACCCAGTACTTC
>TRBV28|-|TRBJ1-1|-
CASSIMTENTEAFF
TGTGCCAGCAGCATAATGACGGAGAACACTGAAGCTTTCTTT
>TRBV30|TRBD1|TRBJ1-5|-
CAWSVSARGSQPQHF
TGTGCCTGGAGTGTAAGCGCCAGGGGGTCTCAGCCCCAGCATTTT
>TRBV7-2|-|TRBJ2-7|-
CASSSHRGGLLYEQYF
TGTGCCAGCAGCTCCCACCGAGGGGGACTTTTATACGAGCAGTACTTC
>TRBV4-1|-|TRBJ2-1|-
CASSQERASYNEQFF
TGCGCCAGCAGCCAAGAACGGGCTTCTTACAATGAGCAGTTCTTC
>TRBV2|-|TRBJ2-1|once
CASSEDLAPYNEQFF
TGTGCCAGCAGTGAAGACCTAGCGCCTTACAATGAGCAGTTCTTC
>TRBV27|TRBD2|TRBJ2-1|-
CASSSYRAGRIDEQFF
TGTGCCAGCAGTTCTTACAGAGCGGGGAGAATTGATGAGCAGTTCTTC
>TRBV5-1|-|TRBJ2-3|-
CASSLVRARSTDTQYF
TGCGCCAGCAGCTTGGTTCGGGCCCGAAGCACAGATACGCAGTATTTT
>TRBV30|-|TRBJ2-4|-
CAVQGQGYIQYF
TGTGCCGTACAAGGGCAGGGGTACATTCAGTACTTC
>TRBV5-6|-|TRBJ2-5|-
CASSLGTAGETQYF
TGTGCCAGCAGCTTGGGGACAGCTGGAGAGACCCAGTACTTC
>TRBV10-3|TRBD2|TRBJ2-2|-
CAIGGVRGDNTGELFF
TGTGCCATCGGGGGGGTCCGCGGAGATAACACCGGGGAGCTGTTTTTT
>TRBV27|-|TRBJ2-3|-
CARKGCPDTQYF
TGTGCCAGAAAGGGGTGCCCAGATACGCAGTATTTT
>TRBV6-4|-|TRBJ1-1|-
CASSVAARAEAFF
TGTGCCAGCAGTGTGGCAGCGCGGGCTGAAGCTTTCTTT
>TRBV27|-|TRBJ1-2|-
CASSSSPVGAVSYGYTF
TGTGCCAGCAGTTCCTCACCCGTGGGGGCCGTAAGCTATGGCTACACCTTC
>TRBV30|TRBD2|TRBJ2-2|-
CAWSPRTSGGAGTGELFF
TGTGCCTGGAGTCCCCGGACTAGCGGGGGGGCGGGCACCGGGGAGCTGTTTTTT
>TRBV4-1|TRBD2|TRBJ2-1|-
CASSSLGTRYNEQFF
TGCGCCAGCAGCTCACTAGGGACTAGGTACAATGAGCAGTTCTTC
>TRBV5-1|TRBD1|TRBJ2-5|-
CASSPGTGGLQETQYF
TGCGCCAGCAGCCCCGGGACAGGGGGCCTCCAAGAGACCCAGTACTTC
>TRBV11-2|-|TRBJ2-7|-
CASSLVQEQYF
TGTGCCAGCAGCTTAGTTCAAGAGCAGTACTTC
>TRBV7-9|TRBD1|TRBJ1-1|-
CASSRAGGTNTEAFF
TGTGCCAGCAGCAGAGCAGGGGGGACCAACACTGAAGCTTTCTTT
>TRBV4-1|TRBD1|TRBJ1-4|-
CASSLQTGDEKLFF
TGCGCCAGCAGCCTCCAGACAGGGGATGAAAAACTGTTTTTT
>TRBV7-8|-|TRBJ2-1|once
CASSLALGGSYNEQFF
TGTGCCAGCAGCTTAGCGCTAGGCGGTTCTTACAATGAGCAGTTCTTC
>TRBV6-5|TRBD1|TRBJ2-7|-
CASSPRTGNSYEQYF
TGTGCCAGCAGCCCCCGGACAGGTAACTCCTACGAGCAGTACTTC
>TRBV4-3|-|TRBJ1-5|few
CASSQEGRGNQPQHF
TGCGCCAGCAGCCAAGAGGGGAGGGGCAATCAGCCCCAGCATTTT
>TRBV19|-|TRBJ2-2|-
CASSTWTPYTGELFF
TGTGCCAGTAGTACCTGGACCCCATACACCGGGGAGCTGTTTTTT
>TRBV4-2|-|TRBJ1-3|-
CASSQFGTLGNTIYF
TGTGCCAGCAGCCAGTTCGGGACACTCGGAAACACCATATATTTT
>TRBV19|-|TRBJ2-7|-
CASSISSAGSYEQYF
TGTGCCAGTAGTATCAGTTCGGCAGGGAGTTACGAGCAGTACTTC
>TRBV9|-|TRBJ2-1|-
CASRADSSYNEQFF
TGTGCCAGCAGAGCAGACAGCTCCTACAATGAGCAGTTCTTC
>TRBV5-1|TRBD2|TRBJ2-3|-
CASSLGTSGATDTQYF
TGCGCCAGCAGCTTGGGAACTAGCGGGGCTACAGATACGCAGTATTTT
>TRBV5-1|-|TRBJ2-3|-
CASSRTLGPDTQYF
TGCGCCAGCAGCCGCACACTGGGACCAGATACGCAGTATTTT
>TRBV29-1|-|TRBJ1-2|-
CSVEVNYGYTF
TGCAGCGTTGAAGTTAACTATGGCTACACCTTC
>TRBV18|TRBD1|TRBJ2-1|-
CASSAGTGSYNEQFF
TGTGCCAGCTCAGCCGGGACAGGTTCCTACAATGAGCAGTTCTTC
>TRBV6-1|-|TRBJ1-1|-
CASTLDSWSTEAFF
TGTGCCAGCACCCTGGACTCCTGGAGCACTGAAGCTTTCTTT
>TRBV12-2|-|TRBJ1-5|-
CASRRPGTVSNQPQHF
TGTGCAAGTCGCCGCCCCGGGACAGTCAGCAATCAGCCCCAGCATTTT
>TRBV5-1|-|TRBJ2-3|once
CASSLSTGRSTDTQYF
TGCGCCAGCAGCTTGTCGACAGGAAGGAGCACAGATACGCAGTATTTT
>TRBV19|-|TRBJ1-2|-
CASSPLDSLPNYGYTF
TGTGCCAGTAGTCCCTTAGACTCACTCCCTAACTATGGCTACACCTTC
>TRBV18|-|TRBJ2-5|few
CASSPGTGREETQYF
TGTGCCAGCTCACCAGGGACCGGACGGGAAGAGACCCAGTACTTC
>TRBV10-2|TRBD2|TRBJ2-2|-
CASSETGGLTGELFF
TGCGCCAGCAGTGAGACGGGAGGGCTTACCGGGGAGCTGTTTTTT
>TRBV19|-|TRBJ2-3|-
CASAGRYTDTQYF
TGTGCCAGTGCTGGCAGATACACAGATACGCAGTATTTT
>TRBV2|-|TRBJ2-2|-
CANRLTATANTGELFF
TGTGCCAACAGGCTTACAGCTACCGCGAACACCGGGGAGCTGTTTTTT
>TRBV30|-|TRBJ1-6|-
CASGQLNSPLHF
TGTGCCTCGGGCCAGCTCAATTCACCCCTCCACTTT
>TRBV15|TRBD1|TRBJ1-5|-
CATSSGTGVPRPQHF
TGTGCCACCAGCTCCGGGACAGGGGTCCCTAGGCCCCAGCATTTT